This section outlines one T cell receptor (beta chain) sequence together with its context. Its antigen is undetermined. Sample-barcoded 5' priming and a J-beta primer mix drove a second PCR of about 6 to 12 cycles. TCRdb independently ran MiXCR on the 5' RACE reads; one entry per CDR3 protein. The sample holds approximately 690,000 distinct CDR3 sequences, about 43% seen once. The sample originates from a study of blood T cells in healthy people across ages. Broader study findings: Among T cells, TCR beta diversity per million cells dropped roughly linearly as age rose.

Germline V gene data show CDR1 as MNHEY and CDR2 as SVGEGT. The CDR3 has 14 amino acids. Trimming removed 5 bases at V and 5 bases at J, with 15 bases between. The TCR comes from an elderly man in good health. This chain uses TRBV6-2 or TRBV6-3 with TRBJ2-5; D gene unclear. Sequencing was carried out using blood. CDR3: CASSSEAKSETQYF. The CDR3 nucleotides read TGTGCCAGCAGTAGTGAGGCCAAAAGTGAGACCCAGTACTTC.